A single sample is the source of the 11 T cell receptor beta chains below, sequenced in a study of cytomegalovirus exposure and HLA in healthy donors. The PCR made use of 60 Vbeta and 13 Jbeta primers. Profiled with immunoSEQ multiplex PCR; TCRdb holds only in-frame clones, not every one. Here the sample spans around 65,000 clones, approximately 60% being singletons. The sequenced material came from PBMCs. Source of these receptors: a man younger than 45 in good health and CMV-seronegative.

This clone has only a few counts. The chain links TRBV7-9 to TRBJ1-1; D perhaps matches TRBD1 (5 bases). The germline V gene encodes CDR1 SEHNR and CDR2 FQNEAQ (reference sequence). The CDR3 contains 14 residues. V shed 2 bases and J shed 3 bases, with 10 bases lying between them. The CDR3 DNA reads TGTGCCAGCAGCTTACCTACAGGTGACACTGAAGCTTTCTTT. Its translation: CASSLPTGDTEAFF.

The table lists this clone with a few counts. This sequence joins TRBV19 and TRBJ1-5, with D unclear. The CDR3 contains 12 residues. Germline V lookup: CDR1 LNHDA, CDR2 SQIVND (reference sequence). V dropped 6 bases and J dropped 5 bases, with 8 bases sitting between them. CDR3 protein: CASRTLDQPQHF. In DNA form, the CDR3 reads TGTGCCAGTAGGACTCTAGATCAGCCCCAGCATTTT.

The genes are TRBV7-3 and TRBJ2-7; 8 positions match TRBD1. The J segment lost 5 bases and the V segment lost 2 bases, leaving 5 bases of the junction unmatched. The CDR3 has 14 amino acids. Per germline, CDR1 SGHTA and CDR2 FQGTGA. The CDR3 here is CASSLGDRRDEQYF. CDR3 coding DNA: TGTGCCAGCAGCTTAGGGGACAGGAGGGACGAGCAGTACTTC.

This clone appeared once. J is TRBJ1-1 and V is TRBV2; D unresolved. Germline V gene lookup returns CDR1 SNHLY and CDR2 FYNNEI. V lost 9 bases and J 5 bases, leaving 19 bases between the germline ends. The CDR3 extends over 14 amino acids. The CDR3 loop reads CARDSAPTGTEAFF. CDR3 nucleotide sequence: TGTGCCAGAGATTCGGCCCCAACGGGAACTGAAGCTTTCTTT.

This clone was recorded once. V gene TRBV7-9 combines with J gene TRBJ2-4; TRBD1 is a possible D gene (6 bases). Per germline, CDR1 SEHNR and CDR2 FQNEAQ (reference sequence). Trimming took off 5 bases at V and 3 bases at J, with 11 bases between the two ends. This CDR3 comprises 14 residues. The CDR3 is CASSTQGGKNIQYF. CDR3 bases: TGTGCCAGCAGCACTCAAGGGGGCAAAAACATTCAGTACTTC. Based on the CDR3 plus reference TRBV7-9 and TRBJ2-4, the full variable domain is DTGVSQNPRHKITKRGQNVTFRCDPISEHNRLYWYRQTLGQGPEFLTYFQNEAQLEKSRLLSDRFSAERPKGSFSTLEIQRTEQGDSAMYLCASSTQGGKNIQYFGAGTRLSVL.

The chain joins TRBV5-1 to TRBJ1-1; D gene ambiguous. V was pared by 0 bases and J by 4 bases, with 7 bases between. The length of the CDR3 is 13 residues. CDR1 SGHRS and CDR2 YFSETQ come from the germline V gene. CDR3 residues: CASSLVPSTEAFF. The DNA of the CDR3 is TGCGCCAGCAGCTTGGTTCCTAGCACTGAAGCTTTCTTT.

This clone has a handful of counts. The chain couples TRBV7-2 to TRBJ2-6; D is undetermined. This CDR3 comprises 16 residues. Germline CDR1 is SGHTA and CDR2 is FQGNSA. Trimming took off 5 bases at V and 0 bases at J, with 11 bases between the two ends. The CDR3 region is CASSPNFSSGANVLTF. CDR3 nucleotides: TGTGCCAGCAGCCCAAATTTCAGCTCTGGGGCCAACGTCCTGACTTTC.

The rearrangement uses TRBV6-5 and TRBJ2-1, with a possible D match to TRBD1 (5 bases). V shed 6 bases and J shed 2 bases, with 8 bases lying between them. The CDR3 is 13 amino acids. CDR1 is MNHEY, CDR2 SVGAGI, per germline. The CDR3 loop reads CASRVDTYNEQFF. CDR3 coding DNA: TGTGCCAGCAGGGTGGACACCTACAATGAGCAGTTCTTC.

The CDR3 sequence is CARSSTVSNQPQHF. CDR3 DNA sequence: TGTGCCAGAAGCTCGACAGTAAGCAATCAGCCCCAGCATTTT. This chain uses TRBV5-3 with TRBJ1-5; D may be TRBD1 (5 bases). TRBV5-3 is an open reading frame, and its role is uncertain. This CDR3 comprises 14 residues. V shed 3 bases and J shed 1 base, with 8 bases lying between them.

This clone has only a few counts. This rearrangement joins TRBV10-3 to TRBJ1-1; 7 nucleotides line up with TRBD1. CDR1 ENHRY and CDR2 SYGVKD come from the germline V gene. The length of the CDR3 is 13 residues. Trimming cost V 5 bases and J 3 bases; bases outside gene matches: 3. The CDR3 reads CAISHGTDTEAFF. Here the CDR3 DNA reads TGTGCCATCAGTCACGGGACAGACACTGAAGCTTTCTTT.

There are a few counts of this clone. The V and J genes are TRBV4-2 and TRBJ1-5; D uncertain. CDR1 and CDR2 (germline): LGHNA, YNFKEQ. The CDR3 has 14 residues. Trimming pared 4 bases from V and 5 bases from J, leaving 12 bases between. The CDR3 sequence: CASSPLSGDQPQHF. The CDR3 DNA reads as TGTGCCAGCAGCCCACTTTCGGGAGATCAGCCCCAGCATTTT.